The 15 T cell receptor beta chains below all came from one sample that was sequenced in a study of a mutant IDH1 vaccine in newly diagnosed glioma. These receptors have no known antigen. Documented time point: week 23, last vaccination. Each dose delivered 300 ug of mutant IDH1 20-mer peptide subcutaneously with imiquimod. TCRdb's copy holds only in-frame clones and misses some; the assay was immunoSEQ multiplex PCR. Here the sample spans roughly 43,000 clones, about 81% being singletons. The sample in question was PBMCs, obtained from a glioma patient whose treatment included an IDH1 peptide vaccine. The origin of the receptors is a young woman with glioma. Some clones in this sample may be carry-over from other donors' samples.

J is TRBJ2-3 and V is TRBV5-6; D remains unclear. V lost 0 bases and J 3 bases, leaving 20 bases between the germline ends. The length of the CDR3 is 18 residues. CDR1 is SGHDT and CDR2 is YYEEEE in the germline V gene. Here the CDR3 DNA reads TGTGCCAGCAGCTTGGCACCCCCCCCGATACAAGTGACAGATACGCAGTATTTT. Translating it yields CASSLAPPPIQVTDTQYF.

The chain combines TRBV5-6 with TRBJ1-1, with 8 positions matching TRBD1. The germline CDR1 and CDR2 sequences are SGHDT and YYEEEE. J was trimmed by 6 bases and V by 0 bases; bases with no gene match: 1. This CDR3 contains 13 residues. For the CDR3, the DNA is TGTGCCAGCAGCTTGGCAGGGGGCCCTGAAGCTTTCTTT. Translated: CASSLAGGPEAFF.

J is TRBJ1-2 and V is TRBV16, with TRBD1 identical over 7 bases. Germline CDR1 is KGHSY and CDR2 is FQNENV. CDR3 length: 17 amino acids. J was trimmed by 4 bases and V by 4 bases; bases with no gene match: 15. CDR3 sequence reads: CASSPRKAGTDFYGYTF. In DNA, the CDR3 is TGTGCCAGCAGCCCACGAAAGGCCGGGACAGACTTCTATGGCTACACCTTC.

The chain links TRBV7-9 to TRBJ2-7; D uncertain. The CDR3 is made up of 12 amino acids. V lost 1 base, J lost 4 bases, and 5 bases lay in between. Germline V gives CDR1 SEHNR, CDR2 FQNEAQ (reference sequence). CDR3 nucleotides: TGTGCCAGCAGCTTAGTCGGGTACGAGCAGTACTTC. This encodes CASSLVGYEQYF.

The chain is built from TRBV6-1 and TRBJ2-1; 13 bases agree with TRBD2. Trimming took 3 bases from V and 8 from J; bases not matched to a gene: 10. This CDR3 contains 17 residues. Germline V gene data show CDR1 as MNHNS and CDR2 as SASEGT. The chain's CDR3 is CASSDAGTSGISDEQFF. In nucleotides, the CDR3 is TGTGCCAGCAGTGATGCCGGGACTAGCGGGATCAGCGATGAGCAGTTCTTC.

The gene calls are TRBV28 and TRBJ1-1, with 8 bases fitting TRBD1. Germline CDR1 MDHEN, CDR2 SYDVKM. V shed 5 bases, J shed 3 bases, and the junction held 5 bases outside the gene matches. The CDR3 consists of 14 residues. The CDR3 region has the DNA TGTGCCAGCAGTCCACCAGGGGGCCACACTGAAGCTTTCTTT. Protein product: CASSPPGGHTEAFF.

The genes are TRBV18 and TRBJ1-1; 8 bases line up with TRBD1. The CDR3 runs 14 residues. Germline V gene lookup returns CDR1 KGHSH and CDR2 LQKENI. The V gene end was trimmed by 6 bases and the J gene end by 1 base; junction bases not matched to a gene: 4. The CDR3 loop is CASSPTGANTEAFF. CDR3 coding DNA: TGTGCCAGCTCGCCGACAGGGGCGAACACTGAAGCTTTCTTT.

A few counts support this clone. J is TRBJ1-1 and V is TRBV11-3; D gene unclear. Germline V gene data show CDR1 as SGHNT and CDR2 as YENEEA. This CDR3 is 16 amino acids long. V was clipped by 2 bases and J by 3 bases, with 16 bases between them. The CDR3 sequence: CASSLSTGIADTEAFF. The CDR3 region has the DNA TGTGCCAGCAGCTTATCGACGGGGATAGCGGACACTGAAGCTTTCTTT. Full variable domain (missing parts from reference TRBV11-3 and TRBJ1-1): EAGVVQSPRYKIIEKKQPVAFWCNPISGHNTLYWYLQNLGQGPELLIRYENEEAVDDSQLPKDRFSAERLKGVDSTLKIQPAELGDSAVYLCASSLSTGIADTEAFFGQGTRLTVV.

The V call is TRBV29-1, the J call TRBJ2-5; D is perhaps TRBD1 (6 bases). The end of the DNA fits TRBJ2-7 better, so the J call may be wrong. Germline CDR1 is SQVTM and CDR2 is ANQGSEA. This CDR3 is 12 amino acids long. CDR3 coding DNA: TGCAGCGTTGGGGACATTTCCTACGAGCAGTACTTC. Translated: CSVGDISYEQYF.

The sample holds a few counts of this clone. This rearrangement joins TRBV9 to TRBJ1-3; D gene ambiguous. Germline CDR1 reads SGDLS; CDR2 reads YYNGEE. The CDR3 runs to 15 residues. Trimming shortened V by 4 bases and J by 0 bases, and 11 bases separated the two germline ends. The CDR3 is CASSNPVSSGNTIYF. The CDR3 nucleotides are TGTGCCAGCAGCAATCCAGTGAGCTCTGGAAACACCATATATTTT.

This chain joins TRBV10-2 and TRBJ2-3; D unresolved. Trimming shortened V by 6 bases and J by 2 bases, and 18 bases separated the two germline ends. Germline CDR1 reads WSHSY; CDR2 reads SAAADI. The CDR3 extends over 16 amino acids. This CDR3 reads CASSIVKSQNTDTQYF. CDR3 nucleotide sequence: TGCGCCAGCAGCATAGTGAAGTCACAGAACACAGATACGCAGTATTTT.

This chain uses TRBV2 with TRBJ1-6; a possible D gene is TRBD1 (5 bases). The CDR3 covers 15 residues. Looked up from germline, CDR1 is SNHLY and CDR2 is FYNNEI. Trimming took 3 bases from V and 9 from J, leaving 15 bases between them. The CDR3 protein is CASSDRRDGISPLHF. Here the CDR3 DNA reads TGTGCCAGCAGTGATCGCCGGGACGGGATTTCACCCCTCCACTTT.

DNA of the CDR3: TGTGCCAGCAGTGAATCGGGACATGCGGGGGCCAACGTCCTGACTTTC. Protein product: CASSESGHAGANVLTF. This sequence joins TRBV25-1 and TRBJ2-6; D perhaps matches TRBD1 (6 bases). Trimming took off 1 base at V and 4 bases at J, with 11 bases between the two ends. The germline V gene has CDR1 MGHDK and CDR2 SYGVNS. This CDR3 is 16 amino acids long. Looking up the rest from reference TRBV25-1 and TRBJ2-6 gives the full variable domain: EADIYQTPRYLVIGTGKKITLECSQTMGHDKMYWYQQDPGMELHLIHYSYGVNSTEKGDLSSESTVSRIRTEHFPLTLESARPSHTSQYLCASSESGHAGANVLTFGAGSRLTVL.

V usage is TRBV6-5 and J usage is TRBJ2-6; D unresolved. This CDR3 has 12 amino acids. Looked up from germline, CDR1 is MNHEY and CDR2 is SVGAGI. Trimming took off 6 bases at V and 0 bases at J, with 0 bases between the two ends. The CDR3 spells CASSSGANVLTF. CDR3 nucleotides: TGTGCCAGCAGCTCTGGGGCCAACGTCCTGACTTTC.

This chain joins TRBV4-1 and TRBJ1-4, with D hard to call. From germline, CDR1 is MGHRA and CDR2 YSYEKL. The V gene lost 3 bases and the J gene lost 0 bases, with 11 bases spanning the gap. This CDR3 spans 16 amino acids. CDR3 DNA: TGCGCCAGCAGCCAGGGGAAGGGATCAACTAATGAAAAACTGTTTTTT. Translating it yields CASSQGKGSTNEKLFF.